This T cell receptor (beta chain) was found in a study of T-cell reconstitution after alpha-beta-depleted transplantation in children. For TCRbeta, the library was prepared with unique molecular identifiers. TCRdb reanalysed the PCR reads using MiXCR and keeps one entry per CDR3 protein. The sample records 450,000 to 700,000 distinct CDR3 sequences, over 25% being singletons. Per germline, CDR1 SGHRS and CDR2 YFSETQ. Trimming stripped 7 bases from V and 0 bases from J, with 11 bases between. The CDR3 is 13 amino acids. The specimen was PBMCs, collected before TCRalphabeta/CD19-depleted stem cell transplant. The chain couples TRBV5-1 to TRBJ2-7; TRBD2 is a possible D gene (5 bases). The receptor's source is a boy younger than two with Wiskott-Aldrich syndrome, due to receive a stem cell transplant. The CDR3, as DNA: TGCGCCAGCCGGGGTCCTGACTCCTACGAGCAGTACTTC. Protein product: CASRGPDSYEQYF.